One and the same sample provided the 6 T cell receptor beta chains below, sequenced in a study of T cell changes during pregnancy in multiple sclerosis. Using immunoSEQ multiplex PCR, the repertoire was profiled, and TCRdb retains in-frame clones only, with some absent. The sample holds 80,000 to 95,000 clones, nearly 95% seen once. The sample was peripheral blood, taken in the second trimester of pregnancy. The source of these receptors is a female donor with multiple sclerosis, enrolled in a pregnancy study.

The J gene is TRBJ2-7, the V gene TRBV28; 11 bases are a match to TRBD2. The CDR3 runs to 14 residues. V trimming: 6 bases; J trimming: 4 bases; junction bases outside the gene matches: 5. Per the germline V gene, CDR1 is MDHEN and CDR2 is SYDVKM. CDR3 DNA sequence: TGTGCCAGCAGGTTAGCGGGAGGGCCTTACGAGCAGTACTTC. The encoded protein is CASRLAGGPYEQYF.

The genes are TRBV7-5 and TRBJ2-1; TRBD2, the table's D call, lacks a check against the DNA. TRBV7-5 is a listed pseudogene. The CDR3 is 19 residues long. CDR3 in DNA: TGTGTCAGAAGCTTAGTGACGGGAGGGCTGGAAACCCCCCCCAATGAGCAGTTCTTC. This codes for CVRSLVTGGLETPPNEQFF.

About this clone itself: Other DNA sequences in the sample encode the same CDR3. The chain combines TRBV6-5 with TRBJ2-6, with D perhaps matching TRBD1 (5 bases). V lost 4 bases to trimming and J lost 1 base, with 5 bases between them. CDR1 and CDR2 from the germline V gene are MNHEY and SVGAGI. The CDR3 is 14 amino acids. The CDR3 coding sequence is TGTGCCAGCAGTTCAGGGTCTGGGGCCAACGTCCTGACTTTC. It encodes CASSSGSGANVLTF.

The table lists this clone with a count of one. The chain links TRBV9 to TRBJ1-2; 7 bases agree with TRBD1. The CDR3 consists of 16 residues. The V gene end was trimmed by 0 bases and the J gene end by 1 base; junction bases not matched to a gene: 6. Per the germline V gene, CDR1 is SGDLS and CDR2 is YYNGEE. The DNA of the CDR3 is TGTGCCAGCAGCGTAGCTAGACAGGGCCATAACTATGGCTACACCTTC. The encoded protein is CASSVARQGHNYGYTF. The full variable domain, its missing parts supplied by reference TRBV9 and TRBJ1-2, is DSGVTQTPKHLITATGQRVTLRCSPRSGDLSVYWYQQSLDQGLQFLIQYYNGEERAKGNILERFSAQQFPDLHSELNLSSLELGDSALYFCASSVARQGHNYGYTFGSGTRLTVV.

This chain joins TRBV4-2 and TRBJ1-2, with 8 bases matching TRBD1. The V gene's germline CDR1 is LGHNA and CDR2 YNFKEQ. The CDR3 loop spans 16 amino acids. The V and J ends lost 3 bases and 2 bases, in that order; junction bases with no gene match: 8. The CDR3 sequence: CASSQTPGQVNYGYTF. In nucleotides, the CDR3 is TGTGCCAGCAGCCAGACCCCGGGACAGGTGAACTATGGCTACACCTTC.

The V gene is TRBV5-1, the J gene TRBJ2-7; TRBD2 aligns across 8 bases. The J segment lost 2 bases and the V segment lost 5 bases, leaving 12 bases of the junction unmatched. The CDR3 spans 16 residues. Germline values: CDR1 SGHRS, CDR2 YFSETQ. DNA of the CDR3: TGCGCCAGCAGGATGAGCGGGAGCAGTCCGGCCTACGAGCAGTACTTC. Its protein is CASRMSGSSPAYEQYF.